The 24 T cell receptor beta chains listed next were all sequenced from one sample in a study of radiation and T cells in renal cell carcinoma. The time point was: blood 4 weeks post-SBRT, at nephrectomy. Treatment defined: 15 Gy SBRT to primary tumor, nephrectomy 4 weeks later. Method: immunoSEQ multiplex PCR; TCRdb's copy keeps in-frame clones and lacks some. The data show approximately 150,000 clones, with 70% to 90% seen just once and 17% held by the top ten. The specimen was blood, collected from a patient whose treatment included radiotherapy and nephrectomy. The receptors shown here come from a woman in her forties or fifties with renal cell carcinoma.

This sequence joins TRBV28 and TRBJ2-3; the D gene is possibly TRBD2 (5 bases). The germline gives CDR1 MDHEN, CDR2 SYDVKM. The CDR3 consists of 11 residues. V lost 4 bases to trimming and J lost 6 bases, with 5 bases between them. The DNA of the CDR3 is TGTGCCAGCAGTTCGGGGGATACGCAGTATTTT. This translates into CASSSGDTQYF.

For the CDR3, the DNA is TGTGCCATCAGTCTGGGAGGCACTGAAGCTTTCTTT. Its translation is CAISLGGTEAFF. This sequence joins TRBV10-3 and TRBJ1-1; the D is unclear. Germline CDR1 and CDR2: ENHRY and SYGVKD. The V and J ends lost 5 bases and 4 bases respectively, with 8 bases between them. This CDR3 has 12 residues.

The gene calls are TRBV5-1 and TRBJ2-1, with unresolved D. V was clipped by 5 bases and J by 8 bases, with 20 bases between them. This CDR3 spans 15 amino acids. Germline V CDR1 and CDR2: SGHRS, YFSETQ. The CDR3 here is CASRADALRHDEQFF. CDR3 nucleotide sequence: TGCGCCAGCAGGGCCGACGCCCTTAGACACGATGAGCAGTTCTTC.

CDR3 nucleotide sequence: TGCAGCGCAACAGGGACAGGGGGCCCAGATACGCAGTATTTT. It specifies CSATGTGGPDTQYF. The chain joins TRBV29-1 to TRBJ2-3, with 12 bases lining up with TRBD1. CDR1 is SQVTM and CDR2 is ANQGSEA in the germline V gene. The junction had 6 bases not matched to a gene; V was cut back by 7 bases and J by 4 bases. The CDR3 runs to 14 residues.

V and J are TRBV19 and TRBJ2-3, with 11 nucleotides matching TRBD2. Looked up from germline, CDR1 is LNHDA and CDR2 is SQIVND (reference sequence). The CDR3 is 17 amino acids. V lost 4 bases to trimming and J lost 1 base; unmatched junction nucleotides: 7. The CDR3 DNA follows: TGTGCCAGTAGTACGATTAGCGGGAGGGCCGGCACAGATACGCAGTATTTT. Protein product: CASSTISGRAGTDTQYF.

The chain has TRBV6-4 and TRBJ2-1; D remains ambiguous. V lost 3 bases and J 9 bases, leaving 12 bases between the germline ends. Germline V gene lookup returns CDR1 MRHNA and CDR2 SNTAGT. The CDR3 spans 13 residues. CDR3 sequence: CASSERWVGEQFF. The CDR3 nucleotides are TGTGCCAGCAGTGAACGATGGGTAGGTGAGCAGTTCTTC.

The J gene is TRBJ1-3, the V gene TRBV7-9; D might be TRBD1 (5 bases). From germline, CDR1 is SEHNR and CDR2 FQNEAQ (reference sequence). This CDR3 contains 15 residues. The V end was cut by 5 bases, the J end by 2 bases, with 13 bases between. The CDR3 region is CASSVFGGAGNTIYF. CDR3 in DNA: TGTGCCAGCAGCGTCTTTGGAGGGGCTGGAAACACCATATATTTT.

This chain uses TRBV18 with TRBJ2-2; 10 bases align to TRBD1. The CDR3 has 14 amino acids. V shed 3 bases and J 6 bases; nucleotides not matched to a gene: 1. The germline V gene encodes CDR1 KGHSH and CDR2 LQKENI. The CDR3 nucleotides are TGTGCCAGCTCACCGGGACAGGGGTCCGGGGAGCTGTTTTTT. Translated, it gives CASSPGQGSGELFF.

This chain joins TRBV19 and TRBJ1-5; tentative D call: TRBD1 (6 bases). Looked up from germline, CDR1 is LNHDA and CDR2 is SQIVND (reference sequence). V was trimmed by 4 bases and J by 4 bases, leaving 17 bases between them. The CDR3 has 16 amino acids. CDR3 in amino acids: CASSTGVRNRNQPQHF. In DNA form, the CDR3 reads TGTGCCAGTAGTACAGGGGTTCGGAATAGAAATCAGCCCCAGCATTTT. The full variable domain, its missing parts supplied by reference TRBV19 and TRBJ1-5, is DGGITQSPKYLFRKEGQNVTLSCEQNLNHDAMYWYRQDPGQGLRLIYYSQIVNDFQKGDIAEGYSVSREKKESFPLTVTSAQKNPTAFYLCASSTGVRNRNQPQHFGDGTRLSIL.

The rearrangement links TRBV4-3 to TRBJ1-2; D unresolved. CDR1 is LGHNA, CDR2 YSLEER, per germline. V lost 1 base and J lost 4, with 7 bases in between. The CDR3 sequence is 13 residues long. The CDR3 reads CASSQVPTYGYTF. CDR3 DNA: TGCGCCAGCAGCCAAGTACCGACCTATGGCTACACCTTC.

This chain uses TRBV5-4 with TRBJ2-2; 8 bases fit TRBD1. Germline trimming cut 3 bases from V and 1 base from J; bases unmatched to any gene: 5. The CDR3 contains 16 residues. Germline V lookup: CDR1 SGHNT, CDR2 YYREEE (reference sequence). The CDR3 sequence: CASSSRDRRNTGELFF. DNA for the CDR3: TGTGCCAGCAGCTCGAGGGACAGGAGGAACACCGGGGAGCTGTTTTTT. The variable domain in full, with the rest retrieved from reference TRBV5-4 and TRBJ2-2, is ETGVTQSPTHLIKTRGQQVTLRCSSQSGHNTVSWYQQALGQGPQFIFQYYREEENGRGNFPPRFSGLQFPNYSSELNVNALELDDSALYLCASSSRDRRNTGELFFGEGSRLTVL.

This chain connects TRBV10-3 to TRBJ2-3, with 7 nucleotides matching TRBD2. The germline V gene has CDR1 ENHRY and CDR2 SYGVKD. The CDR3 is 16 amino acids. V lost 3 bases to trimming and J lost 3 bases; unmatched junction nucleotides: 9. This CDR3 reads CAISEVGGRGTDTQYF. CDR3 coding DNA: TGTGCCATCAGTGAAGTCGGCGGGAGAGGGACAGATACGCAGTATTTT.

This clone was detected a few times. The chain joins TRBV19 to TRBJ2-1, with TRBD2 as a possible D gene (7 bases). Germline V gene data show CDR1 as LNHDA and CDR2 as SQIVND (reference sequence). The CDR3 runs 14 residues. V dropped 7 bases and J dropped 6 bases, with 16 bases sitting between them. CDR3 protein: CASTSNGGPNEQFF. CDR3 bases: TGTGCCAGTACCTCGAACGGGGGGCCCAATGAGCAGTTCTTC.

The chain carries TRBV28 and TRBJ1-3; D gene ambiguous. The CDR3 loop spans 13 amino acids. Germline lookup yields CDR1 MDHEN and CDR2 SYDVKM. V lost 6 bases to trimming and J lost 2 bases, with 8 bases between them. Written as DNA, the CDR3 is TGTGCCAGCAGCCCCCCCCCTGGAAACACCATATATTTT. Residues: CASSPPPGNTIYF.

The chain combines TRBV27 with TRBJ2-2; perhaps TRBD2 as D (6 bases). This CDR3 spans 15 amino acids. V was pared by 6 bases and J by 0 bases, with 11 bases between. The germline V gene encodes CDR1 MNHEY and CDR2 SMNVEV (reference sequence). CDR3 DNA: TGTGCCAGCAGACCCGGGGGTACGAACACCGGGGAGCTGTTTTTT. This translates into CASRPGGTNTGELFF.

The chain links TRBV19 to TRBJ1-2; possibly TRBD1 for D (6 bases). The germline gives CDR1 LNHDA, CDR2 SQIVND (reference sequence). The CDR3 is made up of 15 amino acids. V lost 6 bases and J 4 bases, leaving 18 bases between the germline ends. CDR3 DNA sequence: TGTGCCAGTAGGAGGGGGGACGGTGTTAGCTATGGCTACACCTTC. Protein: CASRRGDGVSYGYTF.

The CDR3 sequence is CASSDARGATEAFF. DNA of the CDR3: TGCGCCAGCAGTGACGCCAGGGGTGCCACTGAAGCTTTCTTT. The V gene is TRBV10-2, the J gene TRBJ1-1, with TRBD1 as a possible D gene (6 bases). The germline V and J ends were trimmed by 3 bases and 4 bases, with 12 bases remaining between them. The germline V gene has CDR1 WSHSY and CDR2 SAAADI. The CDR3 consists of 14 residues.

This chain joins TRBV18 and TRBJ2-3; 14 bases map to TRBD2. Per the germline V gene, CDR1 is KGHSH and CDR2 is LQKENI. The CDR3 has 18 residues. V lost 4 bases to trimming and J lost 4 bases; unmatched junction nucleotides: 10. CDR3 bases: TGTGCCAGCTCACGACTAGCGGGAGGGCCCGGGTCCCCAGATACGCAGTATTTT. It codes for CASSRLAGGPGSPDTQYF.

Only one count was recorded for this clone. The chain uses TRBV5-3 and TRBJ2-7; 7 positions match TRBD1. TRBV5-3 is identified as an open reading frame with a role that is uncertain. The V segment lost 4 bases and the J segment 7 bases; nucleotides outside the gene matches: 11. The CDR3 length is 14 residues. The CDR3 DNA sequence: TGTGCCAGAAGCGGAACCGACAGGGCATGGGAGCAGTACTTC. Translation gives CARSGTDRAWEQYF.

The rearrangement uses TRBV19 and TRBJ2-6; D is undetermined. The CDR3 is 15 amino acids. Germline V CDR1 and CDR2: LNHDA, SQIVND (reference sequence). Trimming cost V 8 bases and J 0 bases, with 11 bases left between them. Here the CDR3 reads CASRNRASGANVLTF. CDR3 sequence (DNA): TGTGCCAGTCGAAACCGGGCCTCTGGGGCCAACGTCCTGACTTTC.

The rearrangement links TRBV19 to TRBJ1-5; TRBD1 might be the D (6 bases). The CDR3 has 15 amino acids. CDR1 LNHDA and CDR2 SQIVND come from the germline V gene (reference sequence). Trimming cost V 2 bases and J 6 bases, with 14 bases left between them. The CDR3: CASSIRQEGRQPQHF. CDR3 DNA: TGTGCCAGTAGTATACGACAGGAAGGGCGTCAGCCCCAGCATTTT.

The V and J genes are TRBV10-3 and TRBJ1-2; TRBD1 is a possible D gene (6 bases). The germline V gene has CDR1 ENHRY and CDR2 SYGVKD. V lost 8 bases and J 5 bases, leaving 15 bases between the germline ends. This CDR3 contains 13 residues. The CDR3 sequence is CAILKRQDYGYTF. The CDR3 nucleotides read TGTGCCATCCTAAAACGACAGGATTATGGCTACACCTTC.

The chain recombines TRBV7-8 with TRBJ2-5; 9 bases align to TRBD1. Losses at the gene ends were 6 bases for V and 5 bases for J; bases not matched to a gene: 10. Germline V gene sequence: CDR1 SGHVS, CDR2 FQNEAQ. The CDR3 is 15 residues long. DNA for the CDR3: TGTGCCAGCAGGGAGACAGGGGGTCCTCAGGAGACCCAGTACTTC. Amino acids: CASRETGGPQETQYF.

The V call is TRBV9, the J call TRBJ2-3, with a weak D call TRBD2 (6 bases). The CDR3 covers 16 residues. V shed 7 bases and J shed 2 bases, with 20 bases lying between them. Per the germline V gene, CDR1 is SGDLS and CDR2 is YYNGEE. The CDR3 is CASGAGTGGYTDTQYF. The CDR3 region has the DNA TGTGCCAGCGGAGCTGGGACCGGGGGTTACACAGATACGCAGTATTTT. Full variable domain (outside the CDR3, taken from reference TRBV9 and TRBJ2-3): DSGVTQTPKHLITATGQRVTLRCSPRSGDLSVYWYQQSLDQGLQFLIQYYNGEERAKGNILERFSAQQFPDLHSELNLSSLELGDSALYFCASGAGTGGYTDTQYFGPGTRLTVL.